This is a list of T cell receptor beta chains from one sample in a study of T cell repertoires in cytomegalovirus infection. TCRdb re-derived calls from the reads in MiXCR, one entry per CDR3 protein. Of some 940,000 distinct CDR3 sequences listed, roughly 30% were seen once; the top ten hold roughly 13%. These receptors have no known antigen. Sequencing used cultured CD8+ T cells from PBMCs, obtained from culture after CMV antigen stimulation. All receptors derive from a human donor in good health (CMV status not recorded). Some clones in this sample may be carry-over from other donors' samples. CDR3s include the opening cysteine and the closing phenylalanine or tryptophan. A D gene is named only where the DNA matches it firmly. Size tells how often a clone was seen (once, few, many) or the class of an expanded clone, and some rows leave it out.

v_gene: TRBV7-6; d_gene: .; j_gene: TRBJ1-1; abundance: .; CDR3aa: CASSSPQGYTEAFF; CDR3nt: TGTGCCAGCAGCTCGCCACAGGGTTACACTGAAGCTTTCTTT
v_gene: TRBV27; d_gene: TRBD1; j_gene: TRBJ2-1; abundance: few; CDR3aa: CASSRTGKSYNEQFF; CDR3nt: TGTGCCAGCAGTCGGACAGGGAAGTCCTACAATGAGCAGTTCTTC
v_gene: TRBV9; d_gene: TRBD1; j_gene: TRBJ1-2; abundance: .; CDR3aa: CASSGTTGAAGYTF; CDR3nt: TGTGCCAGCAGCGGTACTACAGGGGCGGCTGGCTACACCTTC
v_gene: TRBV7-6; d_gene: TRBD2; j_gene: TRBJ2-3; abundance: .; CDR3aa: CASSRTSGGTTDTQYF; CDR3nt: TGTGCCAGCAGCCGTACTAGCGGGGGGACCACAGATACGCAGTATTTT
v_gene: TRBV6-1; d_gene: .; j_gene: TRBJ2-1; abundance: .; CDR3aa: CASSLTSSSSYNEQFF; CDR3nt: TGTGCCAGCAGCCTCACTAGCTCGAGCTCCTACAATGAGCAGTTCTTC
v_gene: TRBV11-2; d_gene: TRBD2; j_gene: TRBJ2-1; abundance: .; CDR3aa: CASKTSGGAHEQFF; CDR3nt: TGTGCCAGCAAGACTAGCGGGGGGGCACATGAGCAGTTCTTC
v_gene: TRBV7-2; d_gene: TRBD2; j_gene: TRBJ2-5; abundance: many; CDR3aa: CASSFTLTSGGNQETQYF; CDR3nt: TGTGCCAGCAGCTTCACTTTGACTAGCGGGGGAAACCAAGAGACCCAGTACTTC
v_gene: TRBV7-9; d_gene: .; j_gene: TRBJ1-2; abundance: many; CDR3aa: CASSAIALHYGYTF; CDR3nt: TGTGCCAGCAGCGCTATAGCGCTTCACTATGGCTACACCTTC
v_gene: TRBV28; d_gene: .; j_gene: TRBJ2-2; abundance: .; CDR3aa: CANSPSRGGVNTGELFF; CDR3nt: TGTGCCAACAGTCCTTCCCGGGGCGGGGTGAACACCGGGGAGCTGTTTTTT
v_gene: TRBV29-1; d_gene: TRBD1; j_gene: TRBJ1-1; abundance: .; CDR3aa: CSVVGARGLRTEAFF; CDR3nt: TGCAGCGTTGTGGGGGCGAGGGGGCTCCGAACTGAAGCTTTCTTT
v_gene: TRBV7-6; d_gene: TRBD1; j_gene: TRBJ2-2; abundance: many; CDR3aa: CASSFRTGDTGELFF; CDR3nt: TGTGCCAGCAGCTTCCGGACAGGGGACACCGGGGAGCTGTTTTTT
v_gene: TRBV2; d_gene: TRBD2; j_gene: TRBJ2-3; abundance: .; CDR3aa: CASSESGGGDTQYF; CDR3nt: TGTGCCAGCAGTGAGTCCGGGGGAGGGGATACGCAGTATTTT
v_gene: TRBV12-3/TRBV12-4; d_gene: .; j_gene: TRBJ1-1; abundance: once; CDR3aa: CASSFESGAVGTEAFF; CDR3nt: TGTGCCAGCAGTTTCGAGTCCGGGGCCGTGGGAACTGAAGCTTTCTTT
v_gene: TRBV6-6; d_gene: .; j_gene: TRBJ1-1; abundance: few; CDR3aa: CASSYPEAFF; CDR3nt: TGTGCCAGCAGTTACCCCGAAGCTTTCTTT
v_gene: TRBV6-5; d_gene: .; j_gene: TRBJ2-1; abundance: .; CDR3aa: CASSYGGLPSGGNEQFF; CDR3nt: TGTGCCAGCAGTTACGGGGGACTCCCCTCCGGGGGCAATGAGCAGTTCTTC
v_gene: TRBV7-9; d_gene: .; j_gene: TRBJ2-7; abundance: many; CDR3aa: CASSLPPTGTYYEQYF; CDR3nt: TGTGCCAGCAGCCTGCCCCCGACAGGGACTTACTACGAGCAGTACTTC
v_gene: TRBV4-2; d_gene: TRBD1; j_gene: TRBJ2-7; abundance: few; CDR3aa: CASSQLDRHRVDFSYEQYF; CDR3nt: TGTGCCAGCAGCCAATTGGACAGGCACCGAGTCGATTTCTCCTACGAGCAGTACTTC
v_gene: TRBV25-1; d_gene: .; j_gene: TRBJ1-3; abundance: .; CDR3aa: CASSPGAYSGNTIYF; CDR3nt: TGTGCCAGCAGCCCCGGGGCCTACTCTGGAAACACCATATATTTT
v_gene: TRBV6-2/TRBV6-3; d_gene: TRBD1; j_gene: TRBJ1-6; abundance: .; CDR3aa: CASRGQDPSNSPLHF; CDR3nt: TGTGCCAGCAGGGGACAGGACCCCTCGAATTCACCCCTCCACTTT
v_gene: TRBV6-1; d_gene: .; j_gene: TRBJ1-6; abundance: many; CDR3aa: CASSDWVLSRSPLHF; CDR3nt: TGTGCCAGCAGTGATTGGGTCCTCTCTAGATCACCCCTCCACTTT
v_gene: TRBV6-1; d_gene: .; j_gene: TRBJ1-5; abundance: .; CDR3aa: CASSVRRGSLGNQPQHF; CDR3nt: TGTGCCAGCAGTGTCCGAAGGGGGTCATTGGGCAATCAGCCCCAGCATTTT
v_gene: TRBV15; d_gene: .; j_gene: TRBJ2-1; abundance: few; CDR3aa: CATSRDKGVNEQFF; CDR3nt: TGTGCCACCAGCAGAGATAAAGGGGTGAATGAGCAGTTCTTC
v_gene: TRBV19; d_gene: .; j_gene: TRBJ1-5; abundance: few; CDR3aa: CATYGEQGFGQPQHF; CDR3nt: TGTGCCACCTACGGGGAACAGGGCTTTGGTCAGCCCCAGCATTTT
v_gene: TRBV13; d_gene: .; j_gene: TRBJ2-3; abundance: few; CDR3aa: CASSSRRSGPTGDTQYF; CDR3nt: TGTGCCAGCAGCTCCCGTCGGAGCGGACCTACTGGAGATACGCAGTATTTT
v_gene: TRBV5-5; d_gene: .; j_gene: TRBJ2-7; abundance: .; CDR3aa: CASSIGAYEQYF; CDR3nt: TGTGCCAGCAGCATAGGGGCCTACGAGCAGTACTTC
v_gene: TRBV29-1; d_gene: TRBD1; j_gene: TRBJ1-2; abundance: .; CDR3aa: CSVQGVNYGYTF; CDR3nt: TGCAGCGTTCAGGGGGTTAACTATGGCTACACCTTC
v_gene: TRBV10-1; d_gene: TRBD1; j_gene: TRBJ2-1; abundance: .; CDR3aa: CASSKGQSYNEQFF; CDR3nt: TGCGCCAGCAGCAAGGGACAGAGCTACAATGAGCAGTTCTTC
v_gene: TRBV9; d_gene: .; j_gene: TRBJ1-1; abundance: .; CDR3aa: CASSVTTEAFF; CDR3nt: TGTGCCAGCAGCGTAACCACTGAAGCTTTCTTT
v_gene: TRBV2; d_gene: .; j_gene: TRBJ2-7; abundance: .; CDR3aa: CATGVRTDSYEQYF; CDR3nt: TGTGCCACTGGGGTTCGGACAGACTCCTACGAGCAGTACTTC